This TCR beta chain was recorded in a study of blood T cell repertoires in COVID-19. Background on the study: The origin of the acute and convalescent COVID-19 samples was the United States, Italy and Spain. Sample material is recorded as cDNA or gDNA derived from T cells, B-cell-depleted T cells, or PBMCs.

Original analysis: Quantification of nucleated cells was approximated via reference gene primer amplification. Clones were sequenced by immunoSEQ multiplex PCR, and TCRdb holds only the in-frame ones, with some missing. The V and J calls and the clone size are those of that table, but D and trimming were determined from the DNA. The sample has 210,000 or so clones, more than 85% seen once. This CDR3 is built from 15 residues. V lost 3 bases and J lost 5, with 17 bases in between. CDR1 and CDR2 from the germline V gene are MDHEN and SYDVKM. The rearrangement links TRBV28 to TRBJ2-7; maybe TRBD1 (5 bases). The clonotype comes from a man between 40 and 49 years old with active or convalescent COVID-19. Input material: peripheral blood. As DNA, the CDR3 is TGTGCCAGCAGTTTTGGAATAGGGGCGAAGAACGAGCAGTACTTC. As protein: CASSFGIGAKNEQYF.